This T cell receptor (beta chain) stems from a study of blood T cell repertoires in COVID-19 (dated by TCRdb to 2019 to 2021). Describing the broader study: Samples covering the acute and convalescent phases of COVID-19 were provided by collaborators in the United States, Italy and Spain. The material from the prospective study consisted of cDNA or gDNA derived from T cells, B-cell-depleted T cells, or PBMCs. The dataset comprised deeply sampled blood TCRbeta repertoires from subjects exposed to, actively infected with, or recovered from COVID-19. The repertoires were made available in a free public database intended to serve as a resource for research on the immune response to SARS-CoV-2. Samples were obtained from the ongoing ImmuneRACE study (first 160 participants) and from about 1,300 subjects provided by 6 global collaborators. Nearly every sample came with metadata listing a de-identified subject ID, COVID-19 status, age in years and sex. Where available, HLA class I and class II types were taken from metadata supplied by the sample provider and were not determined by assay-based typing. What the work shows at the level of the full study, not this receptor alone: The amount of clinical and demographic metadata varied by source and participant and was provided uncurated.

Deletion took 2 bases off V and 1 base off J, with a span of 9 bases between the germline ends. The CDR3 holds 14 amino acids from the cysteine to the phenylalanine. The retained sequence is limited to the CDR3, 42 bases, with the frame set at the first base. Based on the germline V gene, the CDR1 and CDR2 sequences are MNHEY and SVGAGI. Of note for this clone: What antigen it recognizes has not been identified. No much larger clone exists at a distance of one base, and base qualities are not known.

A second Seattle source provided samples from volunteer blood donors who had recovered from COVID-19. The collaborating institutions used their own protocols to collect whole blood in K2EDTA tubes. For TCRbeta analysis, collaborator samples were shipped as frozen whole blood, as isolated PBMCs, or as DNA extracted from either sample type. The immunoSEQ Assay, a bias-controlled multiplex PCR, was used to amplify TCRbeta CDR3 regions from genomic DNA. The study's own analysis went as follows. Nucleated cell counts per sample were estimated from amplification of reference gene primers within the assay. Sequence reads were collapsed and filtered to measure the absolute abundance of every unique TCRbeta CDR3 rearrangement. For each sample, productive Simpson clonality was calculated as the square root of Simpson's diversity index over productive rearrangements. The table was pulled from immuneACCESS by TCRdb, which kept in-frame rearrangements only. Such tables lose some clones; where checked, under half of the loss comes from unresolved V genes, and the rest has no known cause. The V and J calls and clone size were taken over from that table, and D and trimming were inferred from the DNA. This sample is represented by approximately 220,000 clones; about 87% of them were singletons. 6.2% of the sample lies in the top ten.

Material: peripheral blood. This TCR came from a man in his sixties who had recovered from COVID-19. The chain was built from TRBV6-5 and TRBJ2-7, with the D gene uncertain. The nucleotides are TGTGCCAGCAGTTACAGCCCTGATTCCTACGAGCAGTACTTC. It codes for CASSYSPDSYEQYF.